The TCR beta chain described here comes from a study of cytomegalovirus exposure and HLA in healthy donors. In the study overall: In an earlier analysis, around 100 million unique TCR beta sequences were found from 150 million to 200 million T cells. Findings and caveats of the study: As a later analysis showed, a missense DCLRE1C variant was linked to trimming of TCR beta V- and J-genes. Cytomegalovirus status was reportedly diagnosed by the classifier with high sensitivity and specificity. HLA-A and HLA-B allele assignments for most subjects were reportedly predicted accurately using TCR beta sequences.

Unmatched junction bases numbered 10, after V lost 5 bases and J lost 2 bases. The CDR3 has 18 residues. Germline lookup yields CDR1 MNHEY and CDR2 SMNVEV (reference sequence). Note on this clone: The antigen remains undetermined.

Primers: 60 Vbeta forward and 13 Jbeta reverse. Assay used: immunoSEQ multiplex PCR; TCRdb lists only in-frame clones, some missing. Of about 120,000 clones listed, roughly 80% are singletons. This chain connects TRBV27 to TRBJ2-3, with TRBD2 matching 13 bases. Sequenced input: PBMCs. This receptor was obtained from a female donor in good health and CMV-seropositive. The CDR3 coding sequence is TGTGCCAGCAGTCTCCGACTAGCGGGGGGTCTTACCACAGATACGCAGTATTTT. Translation gives CASSLRLAGGLTTDTQYF.